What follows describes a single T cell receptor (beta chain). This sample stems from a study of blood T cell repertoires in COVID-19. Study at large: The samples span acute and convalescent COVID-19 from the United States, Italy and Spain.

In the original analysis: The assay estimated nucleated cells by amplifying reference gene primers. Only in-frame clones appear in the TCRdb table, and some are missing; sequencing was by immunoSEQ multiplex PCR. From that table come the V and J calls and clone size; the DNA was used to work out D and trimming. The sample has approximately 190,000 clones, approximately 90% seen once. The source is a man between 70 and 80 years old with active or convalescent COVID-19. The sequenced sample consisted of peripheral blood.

CDR3 DNA: TGTGCCAGCTCACCCGGCGGGACAGGTTTCGCCGGGGAGCTGTTTTTT. Protein: CASSPGGTGFAGELFF. This chain uses TRBV18 with TRBJ2-2; 8 bases are a match to TRBD1. This CDR3 is 16 amino acids long. V lost 3 bases and J lost 6; bases outside the gene matches: 9. Germline CDR1 is KGHSH and CDR2 is LQKENI.